These 19 T cell receptor beta chains were all obtained from the same sample, sequenced in a study of shared clonotypes between healthy human individuals. The data were produced by immunoSEQ multiplex PCR, yet TCRdb's version contains in-frame clones alone and is incomplete. The profile shows 2 million to 2.5 million clones, 92% of them singletons. Sequencing was performed on naive CD4+ T cells from PBMCs. Subset reported: CD45RA+ positively selected. The receptors derive from a man aged 18 to 29 in good health. Some clones in this sample may be carry-over from other donors' samples.

The chain joins TRBV2 to TRBJ2-7; 11 positions match TRBD2. Germline V lookup: CDR1 SNHLY, CDR2 FYNNEI. Trimming cost V 6 bases and J 7 bases; bases outside gene matches: 8. CDR3 size: 14 residues. CDR3 in DNA: TGTGCCAGCAGCCGACTAGCGGGACGTCGGGAGCAGTACTTC. This translates into CASSRLAGRREQYF.

This clone was detected once. The rearrangement uses TRBV6-5 and TRBJ2-7; the match to TRBD1 covers 9 bases. CDR1 is MNHEY and CDR2 is SVGAGI in the germline V gene. The CDR3 consists of 14 residues. V lost 7 bases and J lost 3; bases outside the gene matches: 7. This CDR3 reads CASTPGQGNYEQYF. DNA for the CDR3: TGTGCCAGCACCCCGGGACAGGGCAACTACGAGCAGTACTTC.

This clone was observed once. The chain is built from TRBV7-2 and TRBJ2-2; no clear D gene. From germline, CDR1 is SGHTA and CDR2 FQGNSA. V lost 1 base to trimming and J lost 7 bases, with 10 bases between them. The CDR3 extends over 14 amino acids. Here the CDR3 reads CASSLGVEYGELFF. The CDR3 bases are TGTGCCAGCAGCTTAGGTGTGGAGTACGGGGAGCTGTTTTTT.

The rearrangement links TRBV10-2 to TRBJ1-1; no clear D. The V gene's germline CDR1 is WSHSY and CDR2 SAAADI. This CDR3 has 17 residues. Trimming stripped 0 bases from V and 1 base from J, with 15 bases between. Here the CDR3 reads CASSESKVSRRNTEAFF. DNA for the CDR3: TGCGCCAGCAGTGAGTCGAAGGTCTCTAGGCGGAACACTGAAGCTTTCTTT.

This clone was found a few times. This chain links TRBV30 with TRBJ1-5, with D uncertain. CDR3 size: 13 residues. Deletions cut 1 base from V and 4 bases from J, with 8 bases between. The germline gives CDR1 GTSNPN, CDR2 SVGIG (reference sequence). Here the CDR3 DNA reads TGTGCCTGGAGTGCGGACCTTAATCAGCCCCAGCATTTT. Its translation: CAWSADLNQPQHF.

CDR3 residues: CASSLRLGGYTF. The DNA for the CDR3 is TGTGCCAGCAGCCTCCGGTTGGGGGGCTACACCTTC. V is TRBV28 and J is TRBJ1-2; D unresolved. V lost 6 bases and J lost 8, with 13 bases in between. From germline, CDR1 is MDHEN and CDR2 SYDVKM. The length of the CDR3 is 12 residues.

The chain joins TRBV2 to TRBJ2-1; 8 bases agree with TRBD2. CDR1 and CDR2 from the germline V gene are SNHLY and FYNNEI. The trim removed 11 bases at V and 1 base at J, leaving 7 bases unmatched. The CDR3 has 14 residues. DNA for the CDR3: TGTGCCGCACCGCTAGCGGGTTCCTACAATGAGCAGTTCTTC. This gives the protein CAAPLAGSYNEQFF.

Concerning this clone itself: Other DNA sequences within the sample encode an identical CDR3. This chain uses TRBV28 with TRBJ1-5, with no clear D. This CDR3 comprises 14 residues. CDR1 is MDHEN, CDR2 SYDVKM, per germline. Trimming took 2 bases from V and 3 from J, leaving 8 bases between them. CDR3 in amino acids: CASSLGGNNQPQHF. The CDR3 DNA follows: TGTGCCAGCAGTTTAGGAGGGAACAATCAGCCCCAGCATTTT.

This chain uses TRBV7-9 with TRBJ1-2; the D gene is possibly TRBD1 (5 bases). The CDR3 covers 18 residues. V was pared by 5 bases and J by 4 bases, with 26 bases between. Germline V gives CDR1 SEHNR, CDR2 FQNEAQ (reference sequence). The CDR3 DNA reads as TGTGCCAGCAGCCGGAAGGGACCGCCGTTGGCTCTAGGCTATGGCTACACCTTC. Protein sequence: CASSRKGPPLALGYGYTF.

The chain couples TRBV2 to TRBJ2-2, with D perhaps TRBD1 or TRBD2 (5 bases each). The germline gives CDR1 SNHLY, CDR2 FYNNEI. Trimming left V 3 bases short and J 6 bases short, with 14 bases between. The CDR3 runs 15 residues. CDR3 protein: CASSDRDRAPGELFF. In DNA form, the CDR3 reads TGTGCCAGCAGTGACCGGGACCGGGCCCCCGGGGAGCTGTTTTTT.

The J gene is TRBJ1-1, the V gene TRBV2; 10 bases fit TRBD1. V gave up 2 bases and J gave up 4 bases; unmatched junction bases: 7. Germline-derived CDR1 and CDR2 are SNHLY and FYNNEI. The length of the CDR3 is 16 residues. The CDR3 loop is CASSERTGGVGTEAFF. CDR3 in DNA: TGTGCCAGCAGTGAACGGACAGGGGGTGTCGGCACTGAAGCTTTCTTT.

This chain links TRBV4-3 with TRBJ2-6; no definite D call. Germline V gene sequence: CDR1 LGHNA, CDR2 YSLEER. This CDR3 region has 16 residues. Deletions cut 4 bases from V and 1 base from J, with 11 bases between. CDR3 residues: CASSPRLLSGANVLTF. As DNA, the CDR3 is TGCGCCAGCAGCCCACGTCTATTGTCTGGGGCCAACGTCCTGACTTTC.

This chain links TRBV7-9 with TRBJ2-1; possibly TRBD2 for D (6 bases). Trimming took off 4 bases at V and 8 bases at J, with 15 bases between the two ends. Germline V lookup: CDR1 SEHNR, CDR2 FQNEAQ (reference sequence). CDR3 length: 14 amino acids. The CDR3 nucleotides are TGTGCCAGCAGCTCCCATGGAGGGTTCGATGAGCAGTTCTTC. Its protein product is CASSSHGGFDEQFF.

The chain uses TRBV23-1 and TRBJ2-7, with a possible D match to TRBD2 (5 bases). TRBV23-1 qualifies as an ORF whose function is uncertain. Trimming stripped 8 bases from V and 7 bases from J, with 9 bases between. This CDR3 is built from 10 residues. Here the CDR3 reads CASGETEQYF. CDR3 DNA sequence: TGCGCCAGCGGGGAGACAGAGCAGTACTTC.

V gene TRBV4-2 combines with J gene TRBJ1-5; D call uncertain. Germline CDR1 LGHNA, CDR2 YNFKEQ. V was clipped by 1 base and J by 2 bases, with 9 bases between them. CDR3 length equals 15 residues. DNA of the CDR3: TGTGCCAGCAGCCAAGCCCCCCTTGGCAATCAGCCCCAGCATTTT. Translation gives CASSQAPLGNQPQHF.

The chain combines TRBV28 with TRBJ1-2; D not resolved. CDR3 length equals 19 residues. CDR1 MDHEN and CDR2 SYDVKM come from the germline V gene. V was trimmed by 3 bases and J by 5 bases, leaving 28 bases between them. The CDR3 sequence is CASSLMLVGGRQFEYGYTF. CDR3 DNA sequence: TGTGCCAGCAGTTTGATGTTGGTCGGCGGGAGGCAGTTCGAATATGGCTACACCTTC.

The V gene is TRBV11-3, the J gene TRBJ2-1; D not certain. Germline CDR1 and CDR2: SGHNT and YENEEA. The CDR3 loop spans 14 amino acids. V was pared by 5 bases and J by 5 bases, with 13 bases between. The CDR3 spells CASSPPGRDNEQFF. The DNA for the CDR3 is TGTGCCAGCAGCCCCCCCGGTAGGGACAATGAGCAGTTCTTC.

This chain connects TRBV5-1 to TRBJ2-1; tentative D call: TRBD2 (6 bases). Trimming took 0 bases from V and 6 from J, leaving 10 bases between them. The CDR3 length is 14 residues. CDR1 and CDR2 (germline): SGHRS, YFSETQ. This CDR3 is CASSLEGTSNEQFF. In nucleotides, the CDR3 is TGCGCCAGCAGCTTGGAAGGGACTTCCAATGAGCAGTTCTTC.

The chain joins TRBV9 to TRBJ2-1; 9 bases fit TRBD2. Germline CDR1 and CDR2: SGDLS and YYNGEE. CDR3 length equals 16 residues. The V segment lost 4 bases and the J segment 6 bases; nucleotides outside the gene matches: 11. CDR3 in amino acids: CASSPPRLAGSNEQFF. The CDR3 coding sequence is TGTGCCAGCAGCCCCCCCCGGCTAGCGGGGAGCAATGAGCAGTTCTTC.